One sample yielded the 19 T cell receptor beta chains listed below, sequenced in a study of vaccination effects on CD4 cells after COVID-19. No cognate antigen is known for these TCRs. Clones were sequenced by immunoSEQ multiplex PCR, and TCRdb holds only the in-frame ones, with some missing. The sample carries more than 30,000 clones, about 70% recorded once. Viral peptide pools were used in the ViraFEST assay to expand antigen-specific CD4+ T cells, and sequencing came afterward. Cells that had been cultured for 9 to 10 days were the source of isolated CD4+ T cells. Among the vaccine recipients, none had a prior SARS-CoV-2 infection, and nucleocapsid antibodies were negative. This specimen consisted of CD4+ T cells from PBMCs cultured with HCoV-OC43 spike peptides, obtained before COVID-19 vaccination. Stated subset: HCoV-OC43 spike overlapping peptide pool stimulation. The receptor source for this set is a human donor who received a COVID-19 vaccine.

A few counts support this clone. This chain connects TRBV7-9 to TRBJ1-2; the D is unclear. Trimming removed 2 bases at V and 2 bases at J, with 12 bases between. Per germline, CDR1 SEHNR and CDR2 FQNEAQ (reference sequence). The CDR3 is 15 residues long. CDR3 residues: CASSLLQATNYGYTF. For the CDR3, the DNA is TGTGCCAGCAGCTTACTGCAGGCTACAAACTATGGCTACACCTTC.

The CDR3 sequence is CASRGDYSYNEQFF. The CDR3 DNA reads TGTGCCAGCAGGGGGGACTACTCCTACAATGAGCAGTTCTTC. The genes are TRBV27 and TRBJ2-1; 7 bases are a match to TRBD2. The CDR3 spans 14 residues. With V trimmed by 6 bases and J by 0 bases, 2 bases remained unmatched. Germline CDR1 MNHEY, CDR2 SMNVEV (reference sequence).

The V gene is TRBV21-1, the J gene TRBJ1-6; the table's TRBD1 call for D was not verified on the DNA. TRBV21-1 constitutes a pseudogene. This CDR3 is 15 amino acids long. For the CDR3, the DNA is TGTGCCAGCAGCGACGGGGACAGGGGGGGTTCACCCCTCCACTTT. This codes for CASSDGDRGGSPLHF.

The chain recombines TRBV2 with TRBJ2-7; D not certain. Trimming stripped 5 bases from V and 2 bases from J, with 10 bases between. Germline V gene sequence: CDR1 SNHLY, CDR2 FYNNEI. The CDR3 consists of 13 residues. DNA of the CDR3: TGTGCCAGCAGTCCCCCATTTACCTACGAGCAGTACTTC. Protein product: CASSPPFTYEQYF.

This clone came up a few times. The rearrangement links TRBV3-1 (or the pseudogene TRBV3-2) to TRBJ2-2; D possibly matches TRBD1 or TRBD2 (5 bases each). The V gene lost 2 bases and the J gene lost 5 bases, with 18 bases spanning the gap. This CDR3 has 17 amino acids. Looked up from germline, CDR1 is LGHDT and CDR2 is YNNKEL (reference sequence). The CDR3 loop reads CASSQPRTDTGTGELFF. The CDR3 DNA reads TGTGCCAGCAGCCAACCTCGGACGGACACGGGGACCGGGGAGCTGTTTTTT.

The rearrangement joins TRBV10-3 to TRBJ2-3; 12 positions agree with TRBD2. Germline values: CDR1 ENHRY, CDR2 SYGVKD. Trimming removed 5 bases from V and 0 bases from J; junction bases left unmatched: 3. The CDR3 is 16 amino acids. CDR3 sequence reads: CAISMTSGGSTDTQYF. The CDR3 coding sequence is TGTGCCATCAGTATGACTAGCGGGGGTAGCACAGATACGCAGTATTTT.

The chain joins TRBV27 to TRBJ1-2; 8 bases fit TRBD1. The trim removed 2 bases at V and 7 bases at J, leaving 3 bases unmatched. Germline V gene sequence: CDR1 MNHEY, CDR2 SMNVEV (reference sequence). The CDR3 extends over 13 amino acids. The CDR3 loop reads CASSLQGASGYTF. The CDR3 DNA is TGTGCCAGCAGTTTACAGGGGGCAAGTGGCTACACCTTC.

This clone came up a few times. The J gene is TRBJ2-1, the V gene TRBV6-1, with D unclear. From germline, CDR1 is MNHNS and CDR2 SASEGT. There are 14 residues in the CDR3. The V end was cut by 3 bases, the J end by 0 bases, with 6 bases between. The CDR3 nucleotides read TGTGCCAGCAGTGACAGGCTCTCCTACAATGAGCAGTTCTTC. Its translation: CASSDRLSYNEQFF.

This sequence joins TRBV5-4 and TRBJ2-3; 9 nucleotides align to TRBD2. Trimming at V came to 3 bases and at J to 2 bases, leaving 7 bases not matched to a gene. The CDR3 totals 16 residues. From germline, CDR1 is SGHNT and CDR2 YYREEE (reference sequence). CDR3 nucleotides: TGTGCCAGCAGCTACGGACTAGCGAGATTCACAGATACGCAGTATTTT. Protein sequence: CASSYGLARFTDTQYF.

This clone was counted only a few times. This rearrangement joins TRBV14 to TRBJ1-3; D gene ambiguous. This CDR3 comprises 16 residues. Between the trimmed V and J ends, which lost 4 bases and 0 bases, there was a span of 13 bases. Looked up from germline, CDR1 is SGHDN and CDR2 is FVKESK. The CDR3 DNA reads as TGTGCCAGCAGCCTTGCAGCTTCCTTCTCTGGAAACACCATATATTTT. The encoded protein is CASSLAASFSGNTIYF.

This chain links TRBV4-1 with TRBJ1-4; 8 bases match TRBD1. The CDR3 extends over 16 amino acids. V lost 2 bases and J lost 6; bases outside the gene matches: 8. The germline gives CDR1 MGHRA, CDR2 YSYEKL. The DNA of the CDR3 is TGCGCCAGCAGCCAAATTACCAGGGGGCTGGATGAAAAACTGTTTTTT. Translated: CASSQITRGLDEKLFF.

CDR3 nucleotide sequence: TGTGCCAGCAGCGTTGACCACCGACGAGAAAAACTGTTTTTT. The encoded protein is CASSVDHRREKLFF. The gene calls are TRBV9 and TRBJ1-4, with D unresolved. Germline V gene data show CDR1 as SGDLS and CDR2 as YYNGEE. The length of the CDR3 is 14 residues. The V end was cut by 2 bases, the J end by 8 bases, with 13 bases between.

The chain carries TRBV18 and TRBJ2-7, with TRBD1 matching 9 bases. Germline V lookup: CDR1 KGHSH, CDR2 LQKENI. The trim removed 2 bases at V and 3 bases at J, leaving 2 bases unmatched. The CDR3 sequence is 14 residues long. The CDR3: CASSPGTGNYEQYF. The CDR3 DNA follows: TGTGCCAGCTCACCAGGGACAGGGAACTACGAGCAGTACTTC.

The chain is built from TRBV7-8 and TRBJ1-2; 8 bases line up with TRBD1. This CDR3 is built from 14 residues. From germline, CDR1 is SGHVS and CDR2 FQNEAQ. The J segment lost 8 bases and the V segment lost 1 base, leaving 6 bases of the junction unmatched. This CDR3 is CASSLEPGGWGYTF. The CDR3 DNA reads as TGTGCCAGCAGCTTAGAGCCAGGGGGCTGGGGCTACACCTTC.

This clone was counted only a few times. The gene calls are TRBV19 and TRBJ2-7; 10 nucleotides agree with TRBD1. With V trimmed by 4 bases and J by 3 bases, 3 bases remained unmatched. The CDR3 is 14 residues long. CDR1 is LNHDA and CDR2 is SQIVND in the germline V gene (reference sequence). CDR3 loop: CASSKRTGGYEQYF. In DNA, the CDR3 is TGTGCCAGTAGTAAAAGGACAGGGGGCTACGAGCAGTACTTC.

V and J are TRBV13 and TRBJ2-2; no clear D gene. Germline CDR1 is PRHDT and CDR2 is FYEKMQ (reference sequence). The CDR3 has 14 amino acids. The germline V and J ends were trimmed by 4 bases and 3 bases, with 9 bases remaining between them. CDR3 residues: CASSSGLYTGELFF. As DNA, the CDR3 is TGTGCCAGCAGCTCGGGCCTTTACACCGGGGAGCTGTTTTTT.

This clone was detected once. This sequence joins TRBV5-4 and TRBJ2-1; 7 nucleotides line up with TRBD1. The V gene's germline CDR1 is SGHNT and CDR2 YYREEE (reference sequence). The CDR3 spans 12 residues. The J segment lost 3 bases and the V segment lost 7 bases, leaving 1 base of the junction unmatched. The CDR3 DNA sequence: TGTGCCAGCGGGGACAGCTACAATGAGCAGTTCTTC. The encoded protein is CASGDSYNEQFF.

This clone occurred once. V and J are TRBV18 and TRBJ1-4, with 11 bases aligning to TRBD1. Germline V CDR1 and CDR2: KGHSH, LQKENI. The CDR3 is 15 residues long. Losses at the gene ends were 0 bases for V and 7 bases for J; bases not matched to a gene: 1. The CDR3 loop is CASSPPGQGGEKLFF. CDR3 bases: TGTGCCAGCTCACCACCGGGACAGGGGGGTGAAAAACTGTTTTTT.

V is TRBV6-1 and J is TRBJ1-2; 11 bases align to TRBD1. This CDR3 has 15 residues. Germline CDR1 MNHNS, CDR2 SASEGT. The V and J ends lost 0 bases and 4 bases, in that order; junction bases with no gene match: 1. DNA for the CDR3: TGTGCCAGCAGTGAAGCCGGGACAGGGGGCTATGGCTACACCTTC. Protein: CASSEAGTGGYGYTF.